The clone carrying this TCR beta chain was picked up many times. Its antigen is as yet unknown. The sample belongs to a study of early T cells in non-severe SARS-CoV-2 infection. Whole-study context: From unsorted whole blood, bulk RNA was sequenced, and the chains remained unpaired.

Each cDNA molecule carried a unique molecular identifier. In TCRdb, the 5' RACE reads were re-called with MiXCR into one record per CDR3 protein. Altogether about 26,000 distinct CDR3 sequences are present, 3.5% to 5% being singletons, with the ten largest covering roughly 5.9%. General study findings and limits: VDJdb matching favored anti-spike CD8 responses, missing private and CD4 specificities.

Germline CDR1 is MNHEY and CDR2 is SVGAGI. V was shortened by 0 bases and J by 7 bases, with 12 bases between the two germline ends. The CDR3 has 14 amino acids. The receptor was derived from an adult who was a healthcare worker with PCR-confirmed SARS-CoV-2 infection or an uninfected control (not recorded which). Material: whole blood. The chain is built from TRBV6-5 and TRBJ1-2; D call uncertain. CDR3 sequence (DNA): TGTGCCAGCAGTTACTCAGACCAGGATAGTGGCTACACCTTC. Its protein is CASSYSDQDSGYTF.